In its sample, the clone carrying this T cell receptor (beta chain) was seen many times. Its matching antigen is unknown. Every naive CD8 library was made from between 20,000 and 1,000,000 sorted cells with 10%, 30% or 50% RNA. Germline CDR1 reads SGHVS; CDR2 reads FNYEAQ. V dropped 5 bases and J dropped 3; count of bases not matched to a gene: 13. This CDR3 region has 16 residues. These data are taken from a study of molecular identifiers for immune sequencing clone quantification. Study-level points and caveats: Underestimation of highly expanded clone sizes could arise where identical TCR molecules share a barcode.

Previously published methods and listed TCR primers were used for the bulk TCR libraries. TCRdb processed the PCR reads anew with MiXCR; each CDR3 protein has one entry. The data hold around 320,000 distinct CDR3 sequences, with under 25% observed a single time. V usage is TRBV7-6 and J usage is TRBJ2-7, with 7 positions matching TRBD1. The sample comprised naive CD8+ T cells from blood, with Jurkat cell RNA spiked in. This sample's subset: FACS-sorted CD8+CD4-CCR7+CD45RA+ naive T cells. This clonotype was sampled from a human donor in good health. Some libraries in this study had Jurkat cell RNA spiked in. This chain's CDR3 is CASSPTRDSGDYEQYF. Written as DNA, the CDR3 is TGTGCCAGCAGCCCGACCCGGGACAGTGGGGACTACGAGCAGTACTTC.